This record covers a single T cell receptor (beta chain). Its antigen is unknown. Likely shared infections and vaccines: all three twin pairs were reared together. TCR cDNA libraries came from RNA via a modified published protocol. TCRdb ran MiXCR on the 5' RACE reads and lists one entry per CDR3 protein. Seen here are fewer than 450,000 distinct CDR3 sequences, roughly 31% observed once, and the top ten hold about 6%. The V end was cut by 5 bases, the J end by 0 bases, with 5 bases between. Looked up from germline, CDR1 is SQVTM and CDR2 is ANQGSEA. The length of the CDR3 is 12 residues. This sample stems from a study of identical twins' blood T cells. Study-wide background: Some 12 libraries, six alpha and six beta, gave some 52 million reads.

The study's findings and limits: Twins shared more top CDR3 clonotypes than unrelated donors did.

Material: PBMCs. This receptor was taken from a woman aged 18-55 years in good health. The V call is TRBV29-1, the J call TRBJ2-1; D gene unclear. The CDR3, as DNA: TGCAGCGTTTCGAGCTCCTACAATGAGCAGTTCTTC. Amino acids: CSVSSSYNEQFF.